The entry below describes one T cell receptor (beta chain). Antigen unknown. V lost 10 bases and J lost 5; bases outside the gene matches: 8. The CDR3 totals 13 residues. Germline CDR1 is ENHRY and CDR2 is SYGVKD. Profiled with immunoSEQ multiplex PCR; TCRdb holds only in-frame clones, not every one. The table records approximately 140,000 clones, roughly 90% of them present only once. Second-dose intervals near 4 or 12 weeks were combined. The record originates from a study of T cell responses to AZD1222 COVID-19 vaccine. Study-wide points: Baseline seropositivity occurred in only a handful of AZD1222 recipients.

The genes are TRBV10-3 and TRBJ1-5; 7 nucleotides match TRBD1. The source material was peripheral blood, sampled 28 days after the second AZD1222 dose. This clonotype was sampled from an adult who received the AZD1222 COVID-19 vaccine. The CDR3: CATKTGLDQPQHF. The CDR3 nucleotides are TGTGCCACGAAGACAGGGCTCGATCAGCCCCAGCATTTT.